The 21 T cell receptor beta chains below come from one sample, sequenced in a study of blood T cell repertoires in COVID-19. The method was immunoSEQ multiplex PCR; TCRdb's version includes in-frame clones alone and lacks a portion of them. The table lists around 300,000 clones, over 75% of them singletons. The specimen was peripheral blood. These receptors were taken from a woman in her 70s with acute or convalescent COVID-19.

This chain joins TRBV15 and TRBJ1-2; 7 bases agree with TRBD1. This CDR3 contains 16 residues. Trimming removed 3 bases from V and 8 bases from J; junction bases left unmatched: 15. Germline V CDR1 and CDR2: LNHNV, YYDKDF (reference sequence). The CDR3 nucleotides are TGTGCCACCAGCAGTAGGGACAGCCGTTTATTAGGGGGCTACACCTTC. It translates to CATSSRDSRLLGGYTF.

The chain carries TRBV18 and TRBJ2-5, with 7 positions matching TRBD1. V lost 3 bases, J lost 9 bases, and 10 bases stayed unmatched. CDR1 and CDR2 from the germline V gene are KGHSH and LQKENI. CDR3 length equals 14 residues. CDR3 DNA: TGTGCCAGCTCACCGGGACAGTTAAGAGGTGCCCAGTACTTC. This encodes CASSPGQLRGAQYF.

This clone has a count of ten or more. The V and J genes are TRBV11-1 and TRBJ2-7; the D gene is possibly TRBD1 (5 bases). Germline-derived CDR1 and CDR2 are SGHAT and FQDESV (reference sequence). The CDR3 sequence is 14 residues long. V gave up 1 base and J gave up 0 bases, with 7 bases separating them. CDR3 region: CASSLGGPSYEQYF. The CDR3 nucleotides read TGTGCCAGCAGCTTAGGGGGCCCCTCCTACGAGCAGTACTTC.

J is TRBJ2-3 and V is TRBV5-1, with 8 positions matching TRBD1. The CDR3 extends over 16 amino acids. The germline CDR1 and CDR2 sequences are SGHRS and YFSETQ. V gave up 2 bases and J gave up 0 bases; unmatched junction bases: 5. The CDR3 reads CASSFQGATSTDTQYF. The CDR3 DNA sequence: TGCGCCAGCAGCTTTCAGGGGGCAACTAGCACAGATACGCAGTATTTT.

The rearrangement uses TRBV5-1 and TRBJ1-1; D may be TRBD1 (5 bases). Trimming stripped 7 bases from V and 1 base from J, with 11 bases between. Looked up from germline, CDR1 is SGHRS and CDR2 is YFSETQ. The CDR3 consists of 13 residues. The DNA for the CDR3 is TGCGCCAGCTCTACAACAGGGAACACTGAAGCTTTCTTT. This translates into CASSTTGNTEAFF.

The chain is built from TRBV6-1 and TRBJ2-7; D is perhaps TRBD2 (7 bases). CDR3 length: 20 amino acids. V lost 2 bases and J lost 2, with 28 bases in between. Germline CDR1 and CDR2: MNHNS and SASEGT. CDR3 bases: TGTGCCAGCAGTGAAAGGGGGGGTGACAGAGGGTCCTCGGGGACCTACGAGCAGTACTTC. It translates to CASSERGGDRGSSGTYEQYF.

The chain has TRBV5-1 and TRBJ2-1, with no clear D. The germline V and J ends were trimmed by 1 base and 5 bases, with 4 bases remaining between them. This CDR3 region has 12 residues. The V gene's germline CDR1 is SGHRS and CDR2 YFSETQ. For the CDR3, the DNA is TGCGCCAGCAGCTTGACTAACAATGAGCAGTTCTTC. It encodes CASSLTNNEQFF.

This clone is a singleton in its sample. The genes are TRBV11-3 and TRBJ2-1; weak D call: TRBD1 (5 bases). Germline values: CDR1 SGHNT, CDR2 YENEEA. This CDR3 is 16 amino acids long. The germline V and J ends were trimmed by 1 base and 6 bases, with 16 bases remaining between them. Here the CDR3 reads CASSLAPGKGPNEQFF. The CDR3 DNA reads TGTGCCAGCAGCTTAGCCCCTGGGAAGGGGCCCAATGAGCAGTTCTTC.

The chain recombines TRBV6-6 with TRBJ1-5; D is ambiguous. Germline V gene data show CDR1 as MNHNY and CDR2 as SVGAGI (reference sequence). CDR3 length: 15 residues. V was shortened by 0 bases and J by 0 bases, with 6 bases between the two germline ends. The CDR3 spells CASSYSADSNQPQHF. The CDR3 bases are TGTGCCAGCAGTTACTCTGCGGATAGCAATCAGCCCCAGCATTTT.

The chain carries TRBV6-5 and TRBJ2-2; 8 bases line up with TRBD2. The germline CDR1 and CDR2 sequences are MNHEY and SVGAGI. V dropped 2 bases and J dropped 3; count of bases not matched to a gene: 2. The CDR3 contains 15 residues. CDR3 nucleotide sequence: TGTGCCAGCAGTTACAACGGGGGGGACACCGGGGAGCTGTTTTTT. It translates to CASSYNGGDTGELFF.

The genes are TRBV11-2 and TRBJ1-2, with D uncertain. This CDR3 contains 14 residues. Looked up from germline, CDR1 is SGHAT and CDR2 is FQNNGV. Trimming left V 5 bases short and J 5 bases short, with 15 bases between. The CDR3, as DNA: TGTGCCAGCAGCACAAGCGGGGTGGAGTATGGCTACACCTTC. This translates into CASSTSGVEYGYTF.

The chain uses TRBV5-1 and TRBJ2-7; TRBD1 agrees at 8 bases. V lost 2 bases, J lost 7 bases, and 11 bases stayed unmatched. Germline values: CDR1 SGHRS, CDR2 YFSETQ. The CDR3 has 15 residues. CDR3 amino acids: CASSLARGLSGEQYF. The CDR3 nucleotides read TGCGCCAGCAGCTTAGCCAGGGGGCTTTCGGGTGAGCAGTACTTC.

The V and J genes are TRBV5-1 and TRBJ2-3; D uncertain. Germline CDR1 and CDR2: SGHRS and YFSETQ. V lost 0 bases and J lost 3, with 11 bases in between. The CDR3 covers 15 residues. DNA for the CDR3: TGCGCCAGCAGCTTGGGTGTTGTCCGGACAGATACGCAGTATTTT. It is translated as CASSLGVVRTDTQYF.

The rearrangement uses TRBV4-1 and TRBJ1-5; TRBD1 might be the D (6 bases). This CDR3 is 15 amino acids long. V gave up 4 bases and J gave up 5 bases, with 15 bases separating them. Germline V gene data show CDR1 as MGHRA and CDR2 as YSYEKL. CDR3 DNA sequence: TGCGCCAGCAGCCTGGGGAACAGGGTAGATCAGCCCCAGCATTTT. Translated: CASSLGNRVDQPQHF.

The CDR3 loop is CASRAARGPNQPQHF. The CDR3 DNA sequence: TGTGCCAGCAGAGCAGCCAGGGGTCCTAATCAGCCCCAGCATTTT. The chain joins TRBV2 to TRBJ1-5, with a tentative D call TRBD1 (6 bases). This CDR3 is built from 15 residues. Germline CDR1 reads SNHLY; CDR2 reads FYNNEI. V was cut by 6 bases and J by 4 bases, with 16 bases left in between.

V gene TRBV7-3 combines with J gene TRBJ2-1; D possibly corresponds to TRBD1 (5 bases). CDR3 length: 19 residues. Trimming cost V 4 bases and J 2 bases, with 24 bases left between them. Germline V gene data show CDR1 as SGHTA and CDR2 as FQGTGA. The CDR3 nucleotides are TGTGCCAGCAGCTCGCCCATTGTTTCAGGGAAAGGGGCCTACAATGAGCAGTTCTTC. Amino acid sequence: CASSSPIVSGKGAYNEQFF.

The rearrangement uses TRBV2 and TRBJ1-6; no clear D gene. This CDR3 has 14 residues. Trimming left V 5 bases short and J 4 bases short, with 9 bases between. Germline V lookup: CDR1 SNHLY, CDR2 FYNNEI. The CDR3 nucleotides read TGTGCCAGCAGTCTCCGAGGGTATAATTCACCCCTCCACTTT. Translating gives CASSLRGYNSPLHF.

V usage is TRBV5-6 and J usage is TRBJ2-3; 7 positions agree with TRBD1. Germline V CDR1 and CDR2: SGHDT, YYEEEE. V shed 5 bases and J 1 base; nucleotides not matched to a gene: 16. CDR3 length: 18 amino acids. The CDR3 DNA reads TGTGCCAGCAGTTCCCGCTTTCTTACAGGGGCCCGCACAGATACGCAGTATTTT. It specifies CASSSRFLTGARTDTQYF.

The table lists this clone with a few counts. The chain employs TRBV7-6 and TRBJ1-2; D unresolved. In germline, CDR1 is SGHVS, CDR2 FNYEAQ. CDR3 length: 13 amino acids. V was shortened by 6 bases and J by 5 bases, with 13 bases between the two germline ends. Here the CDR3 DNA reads TGTGCCAGCAGTTCAGAGGCTGGGTATGGCTACACCTTC. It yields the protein CASSSEAGYGYTF.

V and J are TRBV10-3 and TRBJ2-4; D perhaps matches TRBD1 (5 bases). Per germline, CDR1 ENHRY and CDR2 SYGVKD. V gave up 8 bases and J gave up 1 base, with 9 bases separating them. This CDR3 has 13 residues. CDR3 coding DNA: TGTGCCATCTCGCAGGGCGCCAAAAACATTCAGTACTTC. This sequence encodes CAISQGAKNIQYF.

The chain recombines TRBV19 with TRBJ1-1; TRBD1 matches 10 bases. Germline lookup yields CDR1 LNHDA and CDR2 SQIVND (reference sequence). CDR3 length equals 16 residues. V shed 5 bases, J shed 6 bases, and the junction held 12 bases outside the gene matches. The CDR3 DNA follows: TGTGCCAGTAGTCCCCCTGCCGGACAGGGGGGCCCTGAAGCTTTCTTT. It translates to CASSPPAGQGGPEAFF.